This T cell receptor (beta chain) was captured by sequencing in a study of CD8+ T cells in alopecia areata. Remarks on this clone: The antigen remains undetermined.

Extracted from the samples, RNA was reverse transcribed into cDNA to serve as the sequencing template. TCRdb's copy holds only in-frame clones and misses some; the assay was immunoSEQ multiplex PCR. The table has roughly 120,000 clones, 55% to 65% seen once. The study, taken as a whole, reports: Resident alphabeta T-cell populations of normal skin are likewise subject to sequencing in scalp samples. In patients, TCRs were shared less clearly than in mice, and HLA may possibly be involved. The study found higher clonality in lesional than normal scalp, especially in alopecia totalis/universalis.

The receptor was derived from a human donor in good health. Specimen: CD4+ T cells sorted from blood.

CDR3 protein: CASSLETGAGYTF. The DNA of the CDR3 is TGCGCCAGCAGCTTGGAGACAGGGGCTGGCTACACCTTC. The chain is built from TRBV5-1 and TRBJ1-2, with 8 bases aligning to TRBD1. From germline, CDR1 is SGHRS and CDR2 YFSETQ. This CDR3 region has 13 residues. V lost 0 bases to trimming and J lost 7 bases; unmatched junction nucleotides: 2.